This TCR beta chain was sequenced for a study of CD8 T cells in ankylosing spondylitis. There are many counts of this clonotype. Its specificity is not known. Regarding the study as a whole: As for the disease-linked clones, they showed a CD8+ phenotype and occurred at relatively low frequencies in peripheral blood.

One entry per CDR3 protein, called by TCRdb with MiXCR from the 5' RACE reads. The table includes hundreds of thousands of distinct CDR3 sequences, around a quarter detected once. Sequencing used blood, either unsorted or a sorted T cell fraction (not recorded which). The clonotype comes from a male donor with ankylosing spondylitis or in good health (not recorded which).

The CDR3 DNA reads TGTGCCAGCAGCTCCCGAACGGCGGCAGATACGCAGTATTTT. Protein product: CASSSRTAADTQYF. The rearrangement joins TRBV7-9 to TRBJ2-3; D not certain. Germline V gene lookup returns CDR1 SEHNR and CDR2 FQNEAQ (reference sequence). Trimming shortened V by 4 bases and J by 4 bases, and 12 bases separated the two germline ends. The CDR3 runs 14 residues.